Listed here is a single TCR beta chain. This sample was included in a study of T-cell memory formation after mild COVID-19. Using its own MiXCR run on the 5' RACE reads, TCRdb lists one record per CDR3 protein. The repertoire includes approximately 440,000 distinct CDR3 sequences, around 20% of them detected once, and approximately 8.1% sits in the top ten. Trimming stripped 5 bases from V and 5 bases from J, with 11 bases between. The germline gives CDR1 SQVTM, CDR2 ANQGSEA. CDR3 length: 12 amino acids. The specimen was PBMCs or a T cell subset sorted from them (not recorded which). This chain joins TRBV29-1 and TRBJ2-3; a weak D match, TRBD2 (6 bases). The sequence derives from an adult woman who had mild COVID-19 (a few samples of this study predate the infection). Cell type and time point are not known. CDR3 DNA: TGCAGCGTTCAGGAGGGGTTAGATACGCAGTATTTT. Amino acid sequence: CSVQEGLDTQYF.